This T cell receptor beta chain is from a study of blood T cells in healthy people across ages. As regards this clonotype: Its antigen is unknown.

Study findings and constraints: Measured against age, TCR beta diversity per million T cells decreased in a roughly linear manner. The long-lived group displayed more naive CD4+ cells, plus higher diversity, than the aged donors did.

Caucasian individuals from Russia who were healthy and aged 6 to 90 acted as donors. CDR3 size: 16 residues. J gave up 5 bases and V 0 bases, and 9 bases lay outside the gene matches. Germline V gene lookup returns CDR1 SGHRS and CDR2 YFSETQ. For the second PCR, which ran for 7 to 11 cycles, a sample-barcoded 5' primer and a J-beta primer mix were used. TCRdb reprocessed the 5' RACE reads via MiXCR and lists one record per CDR3 protein. The sample lists about 750,000 distinct CDR3 sequences, approximately 55% occurring once. The sequencing sample was made of blood. This chain joins TRBV5-1 and TRBJ2-5; 8 bases map to TRBD2. The source of this sequence is an elderly man in good health. The DNA for the CDR3 is TGCGCCAGCAGCTTGGGGCGAGCGGGAGTTGGGGAGACCCAGTACTTC. Translation: CASSLGRAGVGETQYF.